This is a list of T cell receptor beta chains from one sample in a study of neoadjuvant anti-PD-1 for oral cavity cancer. Produced via immunoSEQ multiplex PCR; TCRdb's table is partial and in-frame only. The data contain 11,000 to 15,000 clones, about 70% of them singletons. The specimen was PBMCs, collected before nivolumab (anti-PD-1) treatment. These receptors originate from a person aged 35-79 years with oral cavity squamous cell carcinoma. CDR3s include the opening cysteine and the closing phenylalanine or tryptophan. A D gene is named only where the DNA matches it firmly. Not every row has a clone size; where given, it reads once, few, many or a size class.

d_call	v_call	clone_size	cdr3_length	j_call	cdr3_aa	cdr3_nt
TRBD1	TRBV6-4	few	16	TRBJ1-2	CASSGEVGQGAIGYTF	TGTGCCAGCAGTGGGGAGGTGGGACAGGGGGCGATTGGCTACACCTTC
TRBD2	TRBV4-1	-	17	TRBJ2-2	CASSQAATSGSTGELFF	TGCGCCAGCAGCCAAGCTGCGACTAGCGGCAGTACCGGGGAGCTGTTTTTT
-	TRBV7-9	-	17	TRBJ2-7	CASSSASFLGGGYEQYF	TGTGCCAGCAGCTCCGCCTCTTTTCTCGGAGGGGGTTACGAGCAGTACTTC
TRBD1	TRBV27	few	17	TRBJ1-1	CASKGTGGRTLQNEAFF	TGTGCCAGCAAGGGGACAGGGGGCCGGACGCTCCAAAATGAAGCTTTCTTT
-	TRBV29-1	-	15	TRBJ2-1	CSVKRQGGKKNEQFF	TGCAGCGTCAAGCGGCAAGGGGGAAAGAAGAATGAGCAGTTCTTC
-	TRBV19	-	15	TRBJ2-1	CASSPRGGWNNEQFF	TGTGCCAGTAGCCCTCGAGGTGGATGGAACAATGAGCAGTTCTTC
-	TRBV6-5	few	15	TRBJ2-7	CASGTPPGQSYEQYF	TGTGCCAGCGGGACTCCCCCGGGACAGAGCTACGAGCAGTACTTC
-	TRBV5-4	-	15	TRBJ2-3	CASSLGAGWADTQYF	TGTGCCAGCAGCTTGGGTGCCGGGTGGGCTGATACGCAGTATTTT
-	TRBV5-6	-	16	TRBJ1-3	CASSFGGLRGGNTIYF	TGTGCCAGCAGCTTTGGGGGGCTAAGAGGTGGAAACACCATATATTTT
TRBD2	TRBV6-5	once	15	TRBJ2-3	CASSALAGVSDTQYF	TGTGCCAGCAGTGCTCTAGCGGGAGTTTCAGATACGCAGTATTTT
-	TRBV6-5	-	11	TRBJ2-7	CASGRDLKQYF	TGTGCCAGCGGCAGGGATCTTAAGCAGTACTTC
TRBD1	TRBV19	-	14	TRBJ1-6	CASSLGQGISPLHF	TGTGCCAGTAGCCTGGGACAGGGAATCTCACCCCTCCACTTT
TRBD1	TRBV5-6	-	15	TRBJ1-5	CASSIFQGAYQPQHF	TGTGCCAGCAGCATTTTTCAGGGGGCCTATCAGCCCCAGCATTTT
TRBD2	TRBV2	-	15	TRBJ2-1	CASSVTSGGAGEQFF	TGTGCCAGCAGTGTGACTAGCGGGGGGGCAGGAGAGCAGTTCTTC
-	TRBV2	few	12	TRBJ2-7	CASRQLTYEQYF	TGTGCCAGCAGACAGTTAACCTACGAGCAGTACTTC
-	TRBV25-1	few	11	TRBJ2-7	CASSEYHEQYF	TGTGCCAGCAGTGAATACCACGAGCAGTACTTC
TRBD2	TRBV12-5	few	14	TRBJ2-7	CASGPLAGGAEQYF	TGTGCTAGTGGTCCTCTAGCGGGGGGCGCCGAGCAGTACTTC
TRBD2	TRBV11-2	-	17	TRBJ2-4	CASSLVDGGVAKNIQYF	TGTGCCAGCAGCTTAGTCGACGGGGGGGTAGCCAAAAACATTCAGTACTTC
TRBD2	TRBV7-3	few	15	TRBJ2-1	CASSTRLAQYNEQFF	TGTGCCAGCAGCACTCGACTAGCTCAGTACAATGAGCAGTTCTTC
TRBD1	TRBV5-1	-	16	TRBJ2-5	CASSLAGTGLQETQYF	TGCGCCAGCAGCTTGGCAGGGACAGGGCTACAAGAGACCCAGTACTTC
-	TRBV2	-	15	TRBJ1-4	CASSVLPFGGEKLFF	TGTGCCAGCAGTGTCCTCCCTTTTGGGGGCGAAAAACTGTTTTTT
-	TRBV6-5	few	15	TRBJ1-6	CASNKRDRRSSPLHF	TGTGCCAGCAACAAGCGAGACAGGCGGAGCTCACCCCTCCACTTT
-	TRBV29-1	few	14	TRBJ1-2	CSVELTENNYGYTF	TGCAGCGTTGAACTCACAGAAAATAACTATGGCTACACCTTC
TRBD2	TRBV2	-	14	TRBJ2-7	CASRVSGGAYEQYF	TGTGCCAGCAGAGTAAGCGGGGGGGCCTACGAGCAGTACTTC
TRBD1	TRBV10-3	-	14	TRBJ2-2	CAITDREDTGELFF	TGTGCCATCACTGACAGGGAAGACACCGGGGAGCTGTTTTTT
-	TRBV18	-	15	TRBJ1-6	CASSPPGGRGSPLHF	TGTGCCAGCTCACCACCGGGGGGGCGAGGTTCACCCCTCCACTTT
-	TRBV7-2	few	17	TRBJ1-2	CASSLKGREEANYGYTF	TGTGCCAGCAGCTTAAAGGGCAGGGAAGAGGCTAACTATGGCTACACCTTC
-	TRBV28	-	12	TRBJ1-5	CASTLGGGAQHF	TGTGCCAGCACCCTTGGAGGAGGCGCCCAGCATTTT
-	TRBV6-4	-	15	TRBJ2-3	CASSQEAGSTDTQYF	TGTGCCAGCAGTCAAGAGGCGGGGAGCACAGATACGCAGTATTTT
-	TRBV27	-	12	TRBJ2-7	CASLSGAYEQYF	TGTGCCAGCCTTAGCGGAGCCTACGAGCAGTACTTC
TRBD1	TRBV4-1	-	17	TRBJ1-1	CASSQDRQGAQNTEAFF	TGCGCCAGCAGCCAAGATAGGCAGGGGGCTCAGAACACTGAAGCTTTCTTT
-	TRBV11-2	-	15	TRBJ2-1	CASSLEGLFTDEQFF	TGTGCCAGCAGCTTAGAAGGGCTGTTTACGGATGAGCAGTTCTTC
-	TRBV5-1	-	14	TRBJ2-3	CASSFGGRTDTQYF	TGCGCCAGCAGTTTCGGGGGGCGGACTGATACGCAGTATTTT
-	TRBV19	-	14	TRBJ2-3	CASRRDTRTDTQYF	TGTGCCAGTAGGAGGGACACACGCACAGATACGCAGTATTTT
-	TRBV15	once	15	TRBJ1-1	CATSRGRERNTEAFF	TGTGCCACCAGCAGAGGCAGGGAAAGGAACACTGAAGCTTTCTTT
TRBD1	TRBV6-1	-	15	TRBJ2-2	CATRFPGQGIGELFF	TGTGCCACCCGATTTCCGGGACAGGGGATCGGGGAGCTGTTTTTT
-	TRBV7-6	-	14	TRBJ2-2	CASSLGSNTGELFF	TGTGCCAGCAGCTTAGGCTCAAACACCGGGGAGCTGTTTTTT
-	TRBV11-2	-	15	TRBJ1-2	CASSFGGPANYGYTF	TGTGCCAGCAGCTTCGGGGGGCCCGCTAACTATGGCTACACCTTC
-	TRBV6-1	-	14	TRBJ1-1	CASSVGSLNTEAFF	TGTGCCAGCAGTGTTGGCAGCCTGAACACTGAAGCTTTCTTT